These 27 T cell receptor beta chains were all obtained from the same sample, sequenced in a study of cytomegalovirus exposure and HLA in healthy donors. Vbeta (60) and Jbeta (13) primers were used in the PCR. TCRdb's copy holds only in-frame clones and misses some; the assay was immunoSEQ multiplex PCR. The repertoire holds roughly 140,000 clones, with about 80% as singletons. Input material: PBMCs. The receptors were gathered from a woman aged 25-40 years in good health and CMV-seronegative.

The rearrangement uses TRBV7-2 and TRBJ1-5; unclear D gene. Germline V gives CDR1 SGHTA, CDR2 FQGNSA. This CDR3 has 15 amino acids. V lost 4 bases and J lost 3, with 13 bases in between. In nucleotides, the CDR3 is TGTGCCAGCAGCTCCTATGGCAGGCCCAATCAGCCCCAGCATTTT. Translating gives CASSSYGRPNQPQHF.

CDR3: CASSLIGTANTEAFF. The CDR3 nucleotides read TGTGCCAGCAGTTTAATCGGGACAGCAAACACTGAAGCTTTCTTT. This sequence joins TRBV27 and TRBJ1-1; 7 nucleotides align to TRBD1. J gave up 2 bases and V 2 bases, and 5 bases lay outside the gene matches. The CDR3 has 15 amino acids. Germline CDR1 reads MNHEY; CDR2 reads SMNVEV (reference sequence).

V usage is TRBV2 and J usage is TRBJ1-2; possible D gene TRBD1, 6 bases. The CDR3 runs to 13 residues. The germline V and J ends were trimmed by 7 bases and 5 bases, with 14 bases remaining between them. CDR1 and CDR2 (germline): SNHLY, FYNNEI. This CDR3 reads CASKGGPLYGYTF. DNA for the CDR3: TGTGCCAGCAAGGGGGGGCCCCTTTATGGCTACACCTTC.

J is TRBJ2-7 and V is TRBV30, with 10 bases matching TRBD1. This CDR3 is 13 amino acids long. From germline, CDR1 is GTSNPN and CDR2 SVGIG (reference sequence). V was pared by 5 bases and J by 7 bases, with 8 bases of the junction left unmatched. The CDR3 sequence is CAWSGTGAGEQYF. CDR3 nucleotides: TGTGCCTGGTCCGGGACAGGGGCAGGGGAGCAGTACTTC. The variable domain in full, completed from reference TRBV30 and TRBJ2-7, reads SQTIHQWPATLVQPVGSPLSLECTVEGTSNPNLYWYRQAAGRGLQLLFYSVGIGQISSEVPQNLSASRPQDRQFILSSKKLLLSDSGFYLCAWSGTGAGEQYFGPGTRLTVT.

The rearrangement uses TRBV2 and TRBJ1-2; 10 bases agree with TRBD1. The V gene's germline CDR1 is SNHLY and CDR2 FYNNEI. With V trimmed by 1 base and J by 4 bases, 3 bases remained unmatched. This CDR3 is built from 15 residues. CDR3 sequence reads: CASSEEDRGFYGYTF. Here the CDR3 DNA reads TGTGCCAGCAGTGAAGAGGACAGGGGGTTCTATGGCTACACCTTC.

The V gene is TRBV29-1, the J gene TRBJ2-7; no definite D call. Trimming stripped 4 bases from V and 0 bases from J, with 7 bases between. The germline gives CDR1 SQVTM, CDR2 ANQGSEA. The CDR3 is 12 amino acids. The CDR3 reads CSVGHSSYEQYF. The DNA of the CDR3 is TGCAGCGTTGGCCACAGCTCCTACGAGCAGTACTTC.

The CDR3 loop reads CASSLSGGYTGELFF. CDR3 nucleotides: TGTGCCAGCAGCTTGAGCGGGGGGTACACCGGGGAGCTGTTTTTT. The chain uses TRBV5-4 and TRBJ2-2; 9 bases align to TRBD2. Losses at the gene ends were 1 base for V and 3 bases for J; bases not matched to a gene: 1. The germline V gene encodes CDR1 SGHNT and CDR2 YYREEE (reference sequence). This CDR3 contains 15 residues.

V gene TRBV4-2 combines with J gene TRBJ1-2, with D unresolved. Trimming stripped 5 bases from V and 7 bases from J, with 11 bases between. The CDR3 is 12 amino acids. CDR1 LGHNA and CDR2 YNFKEQ come from the germline V gene. CDR3 in amino acids: CASSSRQTGYTF. The CDR3 DNA sequence: TGTGCCAGCAGCTCGCGACAAACTGGCTACACCTTC.

This clone was detected once. The chain recombines TRBV5-8 with TRBJ1-1; no reliable D call. The CDR3 covers 12 residues. Germline V gene lookup returns CDR1 SGHTS and CDR2 YDEGEE. The V end was cut by 3 bases, the J end by 5 bases, with 8 bases between. CDR3 amino acids: CASSSPGTEAFF. The CDR3 region has the DNA TGTGCCAGCAGCTCCCCGGGGACTGAAGCTTTCTTT. Filled out from reference TRBV5-8 and TRBJ1-1, the complete variable domain reads EAGVTQSPTHLIKTRGQQATLRCSPISGHTSVYWYQQALGLGLQFLLWYDEGEERNRGNFPPRFSGRQFPNYSSELNVNALELEDSALYLCASSSPGTEAFFGQGTRLTVV.

The chain carries TRBV9 and TRBJ1-2, with D possibly TRBD1 on 5 matching bases. Trimming left V 0 bases short and J 7 bases short, with 7 bases between. Germline loops: CDR1 SGDLS, CDR2 YYNGEE. This CDR3 contains 12 residues. This CDR3 reads CASSVGGAGYTF. In DNA form, the CDR3 reads TGTGCCAGCAGCGTAGGGGGCGCTGGCTACACCTTC.

V is TRBV5-4 and J is TRBJ1-6; D not certain. Germline V CDR1 and CDR2: SGHNT, YYREEE (reference sequence). Trimming removed 4 bases from V and 10 bases from J, with 18 bases in between. This CDR3 comprises 15 residues. CDR3 sequence (DNA): TGTGCCAGCAGCCCCAGCCCCGGGGTCGAATCACCCCTCCACTTT. Protein: CASSPSPGVESPLHF.

The V gene is TRBV10-1, the J gene TRBJ1-2; the D is unclear. CDR1 is WNHNN, CDR2 SYGVQD, per germline (reference sequence). The CDR3 covers 11 residues. The V end was cut by 8 bases, the J end by 8 bases, with 12 bases between. The CDR3 nucleotides are TGCGCCAGCGGCGGGTCCTGGGGCTACACCTTC. Its protein is CASGGSWGYTF.

CDR3 coding DNA: TGTGCCAGCAGGCATGGGGGCGGCCATAACTATGGCTACACCTTC. This translates into CASRHGGGHNYGYTF. V is TRBV27 and J is TRBJ1-2; D possibly corresponds to TRBD1 (6 bases). This CDR3 contains 15 residues. The V and J ends lost 6 bases and 1 base respectively, with 15 bases between them. Germline-derived CDR1 and CDR2 are MNHEY and SMNVEV (reference sequence).

The chain uses TRBV5-5 and TRBJ1-3; no definite D call. CDR1 SGHKS and CDR2 YYEKEE come from the germline V gene (reference sequence). The V end lost 6 bases, the J end lost 0 bases, and 13 bases lay between the germline ends. The CDR3 has 15 residues. The CDR3 loop reads CASKPTGISGNTIYF. As DNA, the CDR3 is TGTGCCAGCAAGCCGACGGGTATCTCTGGAAACACCATATATTTT. The entire variable domain, with the rest obtained from reference TRBV5-5 and TRBJ1-3, is as follows: DAGVTQSPTHLIKTRGQQVTLRCSPISGHKSVSWYQQVLGQGPQFIFQYYEKEERGRGNFPDRFSARQFPNYSSELNVNALLLGDSALYLCASKPTGISGNTIYFGEGSWLTVV.

This clone was counted between two and nine times. This chain joins TRBV25-1 and TRBJ2-2; D remains ambiguous. The V gene's germline CDR1 is MGHDK and CDR2 SYGVNS. There are 11 residues in the CDR3. The ends were cut back, 7 bases at V and 3 bases at J, with 3 bases in the middle. The chain's CDR3 is CASTDTGELFF. CDR3 nucleotide sequence: TGTGCCAGCACCGACACCGGGGAGCTGTTTTTT.

The CDR3 nucleotides read TGTGCCAGCAGCTTGACGAGTTTCGGGACAGGGATATACGAGCAGTACTTC. The encoded protein is CASSLTSFGTGIYEQYF. The J gene is TRBJ2-7, the V gene TRBV5-4; 9 positions agree with TRBD1. The CDR3 runs to 17 residues. The V gene end was trimmed by 1 base and the J gene end by 4 bases; junction bases not matched to a gene: 12. Germline CDR1 SGHNT, CDR2 YYREEE (reference sequence).

The chain couples TRBV5-1 to TRBJ2-3; a possible D gene is TRBD1 (6 bases). Trimming took 0 bases from V and 2 from J, leaving 16 bases between them. Per the germline V gene, CDR1 is SGHRS and CDR2 is YFSETQ. The CDR3 runs 17 residues. The CDR3 spells CASSLAGSGASTDTQYF. For the CDR3, the DNA is TGCGCCAGCAGCTTGGCCGGGTCAGGGGCCTCCACAGATACGCAGTATTTT.

CDR3 sequence: CASSSLDQGNTEAFF. The CDR3 DNA reads as TGTGCCAGTAGTTCCCTTGATCAGGGGAACACTGAAGCTTTCTTT. The genes are TRBV19 and TRBJ1-1; D may be TRBD1 (5 bases). V shed 5 bases and J shed 1 base, with 14 bases lying between them. The germline CDR1 and CDR2 sequences are LNHDA and SQIVND (reference sequence). CDR3 size: 15 residues.

The V call is TRBV19, the J call TRBJ2-5; a weak D match, TRBD2 (7 bases). V dropped 3 bases and J dropped 5 bases, with 13 bases sitting between them. The CDR3 extends over 14 amino acids. The germline V gene encodes CDR1 LNHDA and CDR2 SQIVND (reference sequence). CDR3 sequence: CASSMGGRGETQYF. CDR3 bases: TGTGCCAGTAGTATGGGGGGGCGGGGGGAGACCCAGTACTTC.

This clone has just a few counts. V usage is TRBV6-6 and J usage is TRBJ1-5; 9 bases align to TRBD1. Germline V gene sequence: CDR1 MNHNY, CDR2 SVGAGI (reference sequence). This CDR3 has 16 residues. J was trimmed by 0 bases and V by 6 bases; bases with no gene match: 6. The chain's CDR3 is CASSPRQGDSNQPQHF. DNA of the CDR3: TGTGCCAGCAGCCCTAGACAGGGGGATAGCAATCAGCCCCAGCATTTT.

The rearrangement joins TRBV4-3 to TRBJ2-7, with 7 bases matching TRBD1. This CDR3 has 14 amino acids. J lost 2 bases, V lost 5 bases, and 6 bases had no gene match. Per germline, CDR1 LGHNA and CDR2 YSLEER. The CDR3 loop reads CASSSRQGPYEQYF. The CDR3 nucleotides are TGCGCCAGCAGCAGTCGACAGGGTCCCTACGAGCAGTACTTC.

This clone has only a few counts. The genes are TRBV5-1 and TRBJ2-2; no clear D. V lost 0 bases, J lost 8 bases, and 8 bases lay in between. Germline CDR1 SGHRS, CDR2 YFSETQ. This CDR3 region has 13 residues. The CDR3: CASSLGLVGELFF. Here the CDR3 DNA reads TGCGCCAGCAGCTTGGGACTTGTGGGGGAGCTGTTTTTT.

The chain uses TRBV6-5 and TRBJ1-2; D is unresolved. V lost 4 bases, J lost 1 base, and 7 bases lay in between. Germline V lookup: CDR1 MNHEY, CDR2 SVGAGI. The CDR3 extends over 13 amino acids. The CDR3 region has the DNA TGTGCCAGCAGTTGGAGGGTTAACTATGGCTACACCTTC. Protein sequence: CASSWRVNYGYTF.

The rearrangement joins TRBV6-1 to TRBJ1-1, with D possibly matching TRBD1 (5 bases). CDR1 MNHNS and CDR2 SASEGT come from the germline V gene. The CDR3 has 12 amino acids. Deletions cut 5 bases from V and 4 bases from J, with 8 bases between. The CDR3 region is CASSTGGTEAFF. As DNA, the CDR3 is TGTGCCAGCAGTACGGGGGGCACTGAAGCTTTCTTT.

V gene TRBV7-6 combines with J gene TRBJ1-6; D is undetermined. Between the trimmed V and J ends, which lost 4 bases and 5 bases, there was a span of 12 bases. Per germline, CDR1 SGHVS and CDR2 FNYEAQ. The length of the CDR3 is 15 residues. The CDR3: CASSYAAGDNSPLHF. In DNA form, the CDR3 reads TGTGCCAGCAGCTACGCGGCCGGGGATAATTCACCCCTCCACTTT. The full variable domain, with the rest looked up from reference TRBV7-6 and TRBJ1-6, is GAGVSQSPRYKVTKRGQDVALRCDPISGHVSLYWYRQALGQGPEFLTYFNYEAQQDKSGLPNDRFSAERPEGSISTLTIQRTEQRDSAMYRCASSYAAGDNSPLHFGNGTRLTVT.

In its sample, this clone was seen a few times. The V gene is TRBV11-3, the J gene TRBJ2-5, with TRBD1 matching over 12 bases. V trimming: 4 bases; J trimming: 1 base; junction bases outside the gene matches: 4. There are 16 residues in the CDR3. Germline loops: CDR1 SGHNT, CDR2 YENEEA. CDR3 in DNA: TGTGCCAGCAGCTCCGGGGACAGGGGGCCCCAAGAGACCCAGTACTTC. Its translation: CASSSGDRGPQETQYF.

The rearrangement joins TRBV6-1 to TRBJ1-4, with TRBD1 identical over 7 bases. CDR1 MNHNS and CDR2 SASEGT come from the germline V gene. Germline trimming cut 6 bases from V and 3 bases from J; bases unmatched to any gene: 4. This CDR3 is 14 amino acids long. The CDR3 sequence: CASSQTGSNEKLFF. The CDR3 nucleotides are TGTGCCAGCAGCCAGACAGGGTCTAATGAAAAACTGTTTTTT.